This TCR beta chain was identified during a study of blood T cells in healthy people across ages. General study points: More naive CD4+ cells and higher diversity marked long-lived donors relative to aged donors.

Each of the donors had roughly 10 milliliters of peripheral blood drawn into EDTA-treated Vacutainer tubes. The CDR3 loop spans 17 amino acids. The J segment lost 1 base and the V segment lost 4 bases, leaving 8 bases of the junction unmatched. CDR1 and CDR2 from the germline V gene are MGHRA and YSYEKL. A second PCR, run for about 6 to 11 cycles, used a sample-barcoded 5' primer plus a J-beta primer mix. TCRdb reanalysed the 5' RACE reads using MiXCR and keeps one entry per CDR3 protein. Of about 1.8 million distinct CDR3 sequences detected, about 50% appear once; the ten largest clones hold 2.1%. In the case of this clonotype: Its target is not known.

What was sequenced was blood. The sequence was collected from a woman between 35 and 50 years old in good health. The V gene is TRBV4-1, the J gene TRBJ2-2; 8 nucleotides agree with TRBD1. The CDR3 sequence is CASSLLTGTGNTGELFF. Here the CDR3 DNA reads TGCGCCAGCAGCCTTCTTACCGGGACAGGGAACACCGGGGAGCTGTTTTTT.